One and the same sample provided the 25 T cell receptor beta chains below, sequenced in a study of shared clonotypes between healthy human individuals. This table comes from immunoSEQ multiplex PCR, and its TCRdb copy is limited to in-frame clones, with some not included. The sample shows around 750,000 clones, about 74% of them seen only once. The sample comprised memory CD4+ T cells sorted from blood. As to subset: CD45RA-negative fraction. These receptors were taken from a woman under 40 in good health.

In the case of this clone: This sample also contains other DNA sequences that code for the same CDR3. The rearrangement uses TRBV28 and TRBJ1-5; D uncertain. Germline assignment: CDR1 MDHEN and CDR2 SYDVKM. Trimming took off 3 bases at V and 6 bases at J, with 6 bases between the two ends. The CDR3 is made up of 12 amino acids. CDR3 protein: CASSLKGQPQHF. In nucleotides, the CDR3 is TGTGCCAGCAGTTTGAAGGGTCAGCCCCAGCATTTT.

This chain links TRBV28 with TRBJ1-4; a weak D match, TRBD1 (6 bases). Germline values: CDR1 MDHEN, CDR2 SYDVKM. V lost 5 bases and J 4 bases, leaving 17 bases between the germline ends. The CDR3 is 16 amino acids. The DNA of the CDR3 is TGTGCCAGCAGTCCACCTAGGGCAGGGGTTAATGAAAAACTGTTTTTT. Translated: CASSPPRAGVNEKLFF.

This clone was detected many times. Other DNA sequences from this sample encode an identical CDR3 as well. The V and J genes are TRBV5-1 and TRBJ2-1; unclear D gene. Germline CDR1 is SGHRS and CDR2 is YFSETQ. CDR3 size: 15 residues. Trimming took 0 bases from V and 0 from J, leaving 7 bases between them. CDR3 coding DNA: TGCGCCAGCAGCTTGGATAGCAGCTCCTACAATGAGCAGTTCTTC. Protein: CASSLDSSSYNEQFF.

This clone was counted once. The chain couples TRBV28 to TRBJ2-3, with 7 positions matching TRBD2. Germline V gene lookup returns CDR1 MDHEN and CDR2 SYDVKM. The CDR3 has 17 amino acids. V was clipped by 7 bases and J by 2 bases; unmatched bases: 15. Here the CDR3 DNA reads TGTGCCAGCACCAGAGGGAGGGGACTTGCCCTCACAGATACGCAGTATTTT. Amino acid sequence: CASTRGRGLALTDTQYF.

The V gene is TRBV28, the J gene TRBJ1-2; possibly TRBD1 for D (6 bases). The CDR3 sequence is 14 residues long. The germline V and J ends were trimmed by 6 bases and 4 bases, with 15 bases remaining between them. Looked up from germline, CDR1 is MDHEN and CDR2 is SYDVKM. The CDR3 protein is CASSRRTVLYGYTF. The DNA of the CDR3 is TGTGCCAGCAGCCGACGGACAGTCCTCTATGGCTACACCTTC.

V and J are TRBV11-3 and TRBJ2-7; 11 bases fit TRBD2. V lost 5 bases and J lost 6; bases outside the gene matches: 3. The V gene's germline CDR1 is SGHNT and CDR2 YENEEA. This CDR3 has 13 amino acids. As DNA, the CDR3 is TGTGCCAGCAGCCTGACTAGCGGGACCGAGCAGTACTTC. It encodes CASSLTSGTEQYF.

The chain uses TRBV7-2 and TRBJ2-3; no clear D gene. The V gene's germline CDR1 is SGHTA and CDR2 FQGNSA. This CDR3 is 13 amino acids long. Trimming removed 5 bases at V and 5 bases at J, with 11 bases between. The CDR3 loop reads CASSTVFIDTQYF. The CDR3, as DNA: TGTGCCAGCAGCACCGTTTTCATAGATACGCAGTATTTT.

This clone was recorded only once. The rearrangement links TRBV6-6 to TRBJ2-1; maybe TRBD1 (6 bases). This CDR3 has 14 residues. V was shortened by 0 bases and J by 10 bases, with 13 bases between the two germline ends. Per germline, CDR1 MNHNY and CDR2 SVGAGI (reference sequence). The CDR3 nucleotides are TGTGCCAGCAGTTACTCTTCCCAGGGGATAGAGCAGTTCTTC. Encoded protein: CASSYSSQGIEQFF.

About this clone itself: This CDR3 is also generated by other DNA sequences in the sample. This chain links TRBV28 with TRBJ1-4; no reliable D call. Germline-derived CDR1 and CDR2 are MDHEN and SYDVKM. Between the trimmed V and J ends, which lost 6 bases and 0 bases, there was a span of 5 bases. This CDR3 contains 13 residues. The CDR3 loop is CASSPSTNEKLFF. For the CDR3, the DNA is TGTGCCAGCAGCCCGTCAACTAATGAAAAACTGTTTTTT.

This chain joins TRBV5-1 and TRBJ2-7; possibly TRBD2 for D (6 bases). The CDR3 has 16 amino acids. CDR1 and CDR2 (germline): SGHRS, YFSETQ. The germline V and J ends were trimmed by 0 bases and 0 bases, with 13 bases remaining between them. The CDR3 nucleotides read TGCGCCAGCAGCTTGGCGGCGGGGACTTCCTCCTACGAGCAGTACTTC. Translated: CASSLAAGTSSYEQYF.

The rearrangement uses TRBV28 and TRBJ1-1; no definite D call. This CDR3 has 13 amino acids. The V gene's germline CDR1 is MDHEN and CDR2 SYDVKM. Deletions cut 5 bases from V and 4 bases from J, with 11 bases between. The chain's CDR3 is CASSLSRSTEAFF. In nucleotides, the CDR3 is TGTGCCAGCAGTCTTTCCCGAAGCACTGAAGCTTTCTTT.

Only a few counts were recorded for this clone. The genes are TRBV5-1 and TRBJ2-5; tentative D call: TRBD2 (5 bases). The CDR3 extends over 15 amino acids. The V and J ends lost 4 bases and 5 bases respectively, with 18 bases between them. Germline CDR1 reads SGHRS; CDR2 reads YFSETQ. CDR3 residues: CASSVSGARQETQYF. The DNA for the CDR3 is TGCGCCAGCAGCGTGAGCGGCGCCCGTCAGGAGACCCAGTACTTC.

V is TRBV5-6 and J is TRBJ2-2, with 9 positions matching TRBD2. V was pared by 2 bases and J by 4 bases, with 6 bases of the junction left unmatched. Looked up from germline, CDR1 is SGHDT and CDR2 is YYEEEE. There are 16 residues in the CDR3. The CDR3 nucleotides are TGTGCCAGCAGCTTTAGCGGGAGACGGGTCACCGGGGAGCTGTTTTTT. It is translated as CASSFSGRRVTGELFF.

This rearrangement joins TRBV2 to TRBJ1-5; D is uncertain. This CDR3 region has 15 residues. Germline V gene sequence: CDR1 SNHLY, CDR2 FYNNEI. The V end was cut by 6 bases, the J end by 4 bases, with 16 bases between. The CDR3 is CASREARGRNQPQHF. The CDR3 DNA sequence: TGTGCCAGCAGGGAGGCGAGAGGGAGGAATCAGCCCCAGCATTTT.

The rearrangement uses TRBV5-1 and TRBJ1-2, with 8 bases fitting TRBD1. This CDR3 is built from 15 residues. The germline V gene encodes CDR1 SGHRS and CDR2 YFSETQ. With 5 bases clipped from V and 6 bases from J, the junction kept 12 bases outside the gene matches. The CDR3, as DNA: TGCGCCAGCAGTCGCAACAGGGGGGCCTACGATGGCTACACCTTC. Protein sequence: CASSRNRGAYDGYTF.

The rearrangement links TRBV5-1 to TRBJ2-7, with TRBD1 identical over 7 bases. The CDR3 extends over 14 amino acids. Germline trimming cut 4 bases from V and 6 bases from J; bases unmatched to any gene: 10. CDR1 SGHRS and CDR2 YFSETQ come from the germline V gene. The CDR3 nucleotides are TGCGCCAGCAGCACGGACAGGCCCTGGACCGAGCAGTACTTC. It is translated as CASSTDRPWTEQYF.

This clone turned up a few times. This rearrangement joins TRBV4-2 to TRBJ2-2; TRBD2 might be the D (6 bases). Trimming cost V 1 base and J 8 bases, with 17 bases left between them. There are 16 residues in the CDR3. CDR1 is LGHNA, CDR2 YNFKEQ, per germline. CDR3 amino acids: CASSQGVGTGEGELFF. The CDR3 nucleotides read TGTGCCAGCAGCCAAGGTGTTGGGACTGGGGAAGGGGAGCTGTTTTTT.

As to this clone: Other DNA sequences from this sample encode an identical CDR3 as well. This chain joins TRBV28 and TRBJ1-5; a possible D gene is TRBD1 (5 bases). With 6 bases removed from V and 4 bases from J, the gap between germline ends came to 10 bases. Germline V CDR1 and CDR2: MDHEN, SYDVKM. This CDR3 comprises 13 residues. The CDR3, as DNA: TGTGCCAGCAGCCCCCCAGGGAATCAGCCCCAGCATTTT. Translating gives CASSPPGNQPQHF.

The V gene is TRBV6-6, the J gene TRBJ2-7, with TRBD2 matching over 10 bases. Germline V lookup: CDR1 MNHNY, CDR2 SVGAGI (reference sequence). The CDR3 has 16 residues. V dropped 6 bases and J dropped 5; count of bases not matched to a gene: 13. Written as DNA, the CDR3 is TGTGCCAGCAGCGAGCGGCTAGCGGGAGCCTCGGACGAGCAGTACTTC. Its protein is CASSERLAGASDEQYF.

The V gene is TRBV6-1, the J gene TRBJ2-7; 9 nucleotides agree with TRBD2. V lost 6 bases and J lost 6; bases outside the gene matches: 9. This CDR3 has 14 amino acids. Germline V gene data show CDR1 as MNHNS and CDR2 as SASEGT. The CDR3 reads CASRGSGRRSEQYF. DNA of the CDR3: TGTGCCAGCAGGGGTAGCGGGAGAAGGTCCGAGCAGTACTTC.

The V and J genes are TRBV2 and TRBJ2-7, with D hard to call. Trimming removed 7 bases from V and 2 bases from J, with 15 bases in between. Germline CDR1 reads SNHLY; CDR2 reads FYNNEI. This CDR3 has 14 amino acids. The CDR3 nucleotides read TGTGCCAGCAAGGCGACGGATCCAGCCTACGAGCAGTACTTC. It encodes CASKATDPAYEQYF.

In its sample, this clone was seen once. This chain links TRBV28 with TRBJ1-1, with a weak D call TRBD1 (6 bases). The CDR3 is 17 residues long. CDR1 is MDHEN and CDR2 is SYDVKM in the germline V gene. V was shortened by 3 bases and J by 5 bases, with 22 bases between the two germline ends. This CDR3 reads CASSLVFPLGGRTEAFF. The CDR3 nucleotides read TGTGCCAGCAGTTTGGTGTTCCCCCTCGGGGGCCGGACTGAAGCTTTCTTT.

CDR3 bases: TGTGCCAGCAGTTACCCCGGGAGGGACTCCTACGAGCAGTACTTC. It translates to CASSYPGRDSYEQYF. The chain is built from TRBV6-5 and TRBJ2-7; 8 positions agree with TRBD2. J lost 0 bases, V lost 2 bases, and 3 bases had no gene match. Germline V gene data show CDR1 as MNHEY and CDR2 as SVGAGI. The CDR3 covers 15 residues.

The CDR3 nucleotides read TGTGCCATTTCTAATGCTGACAATCAGCCCCAGCATTTT. Translating it yields CAISNADNQPQHF. V is TRBV19 and J is TRBJ1-5; D is unclear. The V end was cut by 10 bases, the J end by 3 bases, with 13 bases between. Germline V gives CDR1 LNHDA, CDR2 SQIVND (reference sequence). This CDR3 contains 13 residues.

The rearrangement links TRBV15 to TRBJ2-2; the match to TRBD2 covers 11 bases. CDR3 length equals 17 residues. The junction had 6 bases not matched to a gene; V was cut back by 2 bases and J by 4 bases. CDR1 and CDR2 from the germline V gene are LNHNV and YYDKDF (reference sequence). The CDR3: CATSRRGTSGSTGELFF. The CDR3 DNA reads TGTGCCACCAGCAGACGCGGGACTAGCGGATCCACCGGGGAGCTGTTTTTT.